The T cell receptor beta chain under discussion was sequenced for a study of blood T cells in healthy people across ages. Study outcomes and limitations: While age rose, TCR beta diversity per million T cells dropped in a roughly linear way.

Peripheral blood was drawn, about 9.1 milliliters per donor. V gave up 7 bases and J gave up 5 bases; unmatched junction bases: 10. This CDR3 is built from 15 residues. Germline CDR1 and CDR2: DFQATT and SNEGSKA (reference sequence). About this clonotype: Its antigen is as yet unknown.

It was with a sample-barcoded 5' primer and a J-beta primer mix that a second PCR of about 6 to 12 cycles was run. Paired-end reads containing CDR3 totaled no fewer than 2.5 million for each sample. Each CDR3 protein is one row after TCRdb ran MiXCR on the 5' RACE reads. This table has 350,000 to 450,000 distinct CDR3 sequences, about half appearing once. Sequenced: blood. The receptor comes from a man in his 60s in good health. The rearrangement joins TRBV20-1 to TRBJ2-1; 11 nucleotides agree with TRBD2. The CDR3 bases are TGCAGTGTTGAGGATGGGACTAGCGGAAACAATGAGCAGTTCTTC. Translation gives CSVEDGTSGNNEQFF.